Below are 4 T cell receptor beta chains sequenced from a single sample in a study of cytomegalovirus exposure and HLA in healthy donors. It was with 60 Vbeta and 13 Jbeta primers that the PCR ran. Assay: immunoSEQ multiplex PCR; the TCRdb copy retains only in-frame clones and omits some. This repertoire comprises 60,000 or so clones; its ten largest clones make up approximately 8.9%. The sample was PBMCs. The receptors were sampled from a middle-aged man in good health and CMV-seropositive.

The chain links TRBV11-1 to TRBJ2-5, with 10 positions matching TRBD1. Germline assignment: CDR1 SGHAT and CDR2 FQDESV (reference sequence). The CDR3 covers 15 residues. V gave up 5 bases and J gave up 3 bases; unmatched junction bases: 6. This chain's CDR3 is CASSPTGTGEETQYF. CDR3 coding DNA: TGTGCCAGCAGCCCTACCGGGACAGGGGAAGAGACCCAGTACTTC.

The J gene is TRBJ2-3, the V gene TRBV2; D is possibly TRBD2 (6 bases). The CDR3 spans 15 residues. Germline lookup yields CDR1 SNHLY and CDR2 FYNNEI. V shed 5 bases and J shed 0 bases, with 12 bases lying between them. The CDR3 spells CASSTTGDSTDTQYF. The DNA for the CDR3 is TGTGCCAGCAGTACAACGGGGGATAGCACAGATACGCAGTATTTT.

The chain couples TRBV28 to TRBJ2-3; D remains ambiguous. The CDR3 has 14 amino acids. Germline loops: CDR1 MDHEN, CDR2 SYDVKM. Trimming cost V 3 bases and J 1 base, with 8 bases left between them. Here the CDR3 reads CASSLVGRTDTQYF. In DNA form, the CDR3 reads TGTGCCAGCAGTTTGGTGGGCCGCACAGATACGCAGTATTTT.

The chain joins TRBV29-1 to TRBJ2-2, with D tentatively TRBD1 (6 bases). The CDR3 has 14 residues. Germline V gene data show CDR1 as SQVTM and CDR2 as ANQGSEA. Between the trimmed V and J ends, which lost 6 bases and 3 bases, there was a span of 14 bases. The CDR3 region is CSVRKTGDTGELFF. The CDR3 DNA reads as TGCAGCGTCAGGAAGACAGGAGACACCGGGGAGCTGTTTTTT.